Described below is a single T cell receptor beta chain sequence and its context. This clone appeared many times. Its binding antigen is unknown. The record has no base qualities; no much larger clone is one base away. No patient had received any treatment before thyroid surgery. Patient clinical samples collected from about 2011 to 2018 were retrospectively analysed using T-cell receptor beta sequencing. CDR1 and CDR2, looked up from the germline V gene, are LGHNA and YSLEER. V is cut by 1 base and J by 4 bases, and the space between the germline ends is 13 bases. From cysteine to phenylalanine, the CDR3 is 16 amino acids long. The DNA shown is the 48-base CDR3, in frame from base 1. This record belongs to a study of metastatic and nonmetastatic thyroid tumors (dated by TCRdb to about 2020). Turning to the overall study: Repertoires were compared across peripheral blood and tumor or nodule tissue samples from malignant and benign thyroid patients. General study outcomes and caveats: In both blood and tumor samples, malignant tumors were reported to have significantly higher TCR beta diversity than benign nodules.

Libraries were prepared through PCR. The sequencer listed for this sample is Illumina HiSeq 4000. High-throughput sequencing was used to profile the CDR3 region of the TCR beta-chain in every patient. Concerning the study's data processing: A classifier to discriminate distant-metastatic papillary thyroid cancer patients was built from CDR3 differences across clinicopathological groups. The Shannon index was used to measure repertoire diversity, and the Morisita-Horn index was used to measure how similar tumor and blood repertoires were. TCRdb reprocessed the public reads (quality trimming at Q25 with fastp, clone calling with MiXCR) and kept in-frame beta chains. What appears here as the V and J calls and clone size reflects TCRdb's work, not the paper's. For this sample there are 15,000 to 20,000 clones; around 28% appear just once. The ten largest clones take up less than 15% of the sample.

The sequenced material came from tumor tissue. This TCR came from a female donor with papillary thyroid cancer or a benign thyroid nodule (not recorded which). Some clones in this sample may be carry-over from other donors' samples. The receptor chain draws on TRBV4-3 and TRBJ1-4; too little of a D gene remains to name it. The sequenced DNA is TGCGCCAGCAGCCAAGGGAGACGGACGGGTAATGAAAAACTGTTTTTT. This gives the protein CASSQGRRTGNEKLFF.